This TCR beta chain was observed in a study of HIV-infected patients and healthy controls. TCRdb independently ran MiXCR on the 5' RACE reads; one entry per CDR3 protein. The data hold about 70,000 distinct CDR3 sequences, with roughly 16% observed a single time. CDR3 length: 17 amino acids. V dropped 5 bases and J dropped 8 bases, with 27 bases sitting between them. The germline V gene has CDR1 DFQATT and CDR2 SNEGSKA (reference sequence). This clonotype occurred many times. What was sequenced was CD4+ T cells from blood. The source of this sequence is a human donor in good health. The rearrangement uses TRBV20-1 and TRBJ1-4, with D perhaps matching TRBD1 (5 bases). The CDR3 coding sequence is TGCAGTGCTCCGCGGCGGGGAAACAGGACGAATCAGGAAAAACTGTTTTTT. Translating it yields CSAPRRGNRTNQEKLFF.